This T cell receptor beta chain was captured by sequencing in a study of blood T cells in healthy people across ages. Caucasian individuals from Russia who were healthy and aged about 6 to 95 acted as donors. Primers used in a second PCR of about 6 to 11 cycles were a sample-barcoded 5' primer and a J-beta primer mix. TCRdb fed the 5' RACE reads into MiXCR, producing one record per CDR3 protein. The sample carries more than 900,000 distinct CDR3 sequences, less than 25% recorded once. The CDR3 extends over 15 amino acids. Germline assignment: CDR1 MGHRA and CDR2 YSYEKL. This clonotype was detected a few times. No antigen is known for it. Germline is not matched at one junction end, which may reflect a read error. Study findings and constraints: Fewer expanded clones and more diversity marked long-lived versus aged donors. Because donor CMV status was unknown, expanded clonotype changes were possibly confounded.

The same specimen was also included in a second study, on T cells of mothers and their children. That work states: The authors found no persistent microchimeric T cell clones.

The sample comprised blood. J is TRBJ2-2 and V is TRBV4-1, with D uncertain. The TCR comes from a girl aged 2 to 10 in good health. For the CDR3, the DNA is TGCGCCAGCAACCAACATAAGGATATCACCGGGGAGCTGTTTTTT. This gives the protein CASNQHKDITGELFF.